These T cell receptor beta chains were read from a single sample in a study of blood T cell repertoires in COVID-19. Profiled with immunoSEQ multiplex PCR; TCRdb holds only in-frame clones, not every one. The top ten hold roughly 4% of the sample, which has about 100,000 clones, 80% seen once. Sequencing was done on a sample of peripheral blood. All receptors derive from a man between 65 and 85 years old with acute or convalescent COVID-19. Both conserved end residues are part of each CDR3. Clone size, where shown, is once, few, many, or a class for clones that have expanded.

abundance	v_gene	CDR3aa
-	TRBV13	CASSLGPTGGTNYGYTF
-	TRBV23-1	CASSPHCAGTGAYEQYF
-	TRBV6-2/TRBV6-3	CASSRQRTFHQPQHF
-	TRBV9	CASSDRQGLNTEAFF
-	TRBV4-1	CASSQDTGTPGYTF
-	TRBV18	CASSPRVENTGELFF
-	TRBV7-2	CASSSPSGTGGETQYF
-	TRBV5-4	CASSSDRGGYTF
-	TRBV6-2/TRBV6-3	CASSYDSATNEKLFF
-	TRBV29-1	CSVTGDLSGSGNTIYF
-	TRBV5-1	CASSNSTGVPNYGYTF
-	TRBV15	CATSKEVGLAAGGELFF
-	TRBV14	CASGKRGLNEQYF
-	TRBV10-3	CAIKRTGALDTEAFF
once	TRBV6-5	CASSQLEYQPQHF
once	TRBV5-1	CASSPPSGGSTGELFF
-	TRBV5-1	CASSFTGGNTGELFF
-	TRBV7-9	CASSLGGQGYNEQFF
-	TRBV19	CASSEQGMGGYTF
-	TRBV5-1	CASRPGGQGINEQFF
-	TRBV6-5	CASTGFYEQFF
-	TRBV9	CASSPSTGLSSTDTQYF
few	TRBV7-2	CASSLALRTEAFF
few	TRBV13	CASSLGQGMYEQYF